A selection of T cell receptor beta chains follows, all from one sample in a study of cytomegalovirus exposure and HLA in healthy donors. Data came from immunoSEQ multiplex PCR; TCRdb stores just in-frame clones and leaves some out. This sample has fewer than 120,000 clones, with 85% to 90% found just once. Sample: PBMCs. The receptors shown here come from a woman between 25 and 40 years old in good health and CMV-seropositive. The CDR3 runs from the conserved cysteine through the conserved F or W. A D gene is named only where the DNA matches it firmly. Clone size is given for some rows only: seen once, a few or many times, or a class if the clone is expanded.

clone_size j_call d_call v_call cdr3_nt cdr3_aa
- TRBJ1-2 TRBD1 TRBV27 TGTGCCAGCAGCCCGGGACAGGGCGGCTATGGCTACACCTTC CASSPGQGGYGYTF
- TRBJ2-7 TRBD1 TRBV6-6 TGTGCCAGCAGTTACTTCGGACAGGGAGACTACGAGCAGTACTTC CASSYFGQGDYEQYF
once TRBJ1-1 - TRBV7-3 TGTGCCAGCAGCCCTAACCCGGGAGGGGAAGCTTTCTTT CASSPNPGGEAFF
- TRBJ2-2 - TRBV4-1 TGCGCCAGCAGCCAAGCTTTAGCGCTTAGGAACACCGGGGAGCTGTTTTTT CASSQALALRNTGELFF
- TRBJ1-4 TRBD1 TRBV4-3 TGCGCCAGCAGCCAGGACAACAGGGGGCCTAATGAAAAACTGTTTTTT CASSQDNRGPNEKLFF
- TRBJ1-2 - TRBV27 TGTGCCAGCACTTATGGCTACACCTTC CASTYGYTF
- TRBJ2-3 TRBD2 TRBV4-3 TGCGCCAGCAGCCAAGGGTCTAGCGGGAGGCTCCGCACAGATACGCAGTATTTT CASSQGSSGRLRTDTQYF
- TRBJ2-7 TRBD1 TRBV7-2 TGTGCCAGCAGCCCGAGAGGGACAGCTTCCTACGAGCAGTACTTC CASSPRGTASYEQYF
- TRBJ2-7 TRBD2 TRBV29-1 TGCAGCGTTGGGGGACTAGCGGGGACCTACGAGCAGTACTTC CSVGGLAGTYEQYF
- TRBJ1-6 - TRBV30 TGTGCCTGGAGTCTTCTTCCCTATAATTCACCCCTCCACTTT CAWSLLPYNSPLHF
- TRBJ1-5 - TRBV2 TGTGCCAGCAGTTTGAGGGTTGGGAATCAGCCCCAGCATTTT CASSLRVGNQPQHF
- TRBJ1-5 TRBD1 TRBV2 TGTGCCAGCAGGCCCCATGAGGGACAGGGTAATCAGCCCCAGCATTTT CASRPHEGQGNQPQHF
- TRBJ2-7 TRBD1 TRBV28 TGTGCCAGCAGTTCCAACAGGGGGCTCTACGAGCAGTACTTC CASSSNRGLYEQYF
- TRBJ1-1 TRBD1 TRBV2 TGTGCCAGCAGTGGGACAGGGGGGGGGACTGAAGCTTTCTTT CASSGTGGGTEAFF
- TRBJ2-2 - TRBV9 TGTGCCAGCAGCGCGGGGGACCGGAACACCGGGGAGCTGTTTTTT CASSAGDRNTGELFF